Presented here are 9 T cell receptor beta chains from one specimen sequenced in a study of OX40 agonist ivuxolimab in advanced cancers. Using immunoSEQ multiplex PCR, the repertoire was profiled, and TCRdb retains in-frame clones only, with some absent. Of 100,000 or so clones listed, more than 75% are singletons. The source material was CD4+ or CD8+ T cells sorted from blood, sampled in a trial of the OX40 agonist ivuxolimab. These receptors all stem from an adult with an advanced solid tumor such as melanoma, head and neck, liver or kidney cancer.

The chain carries TRBV6-6 and TRBJ2-7, with D possibly called TRBD1 or TRBD2 (5 bases each). This CDR3 region has 14 residues. Germline loops: CDR1 MNHNY, CDR2 SVGAGI (reference sequence). Between the trimmed V and J ends, which lost 10 bases and 7 bases, there was a span of 23 bases. Here the CDR3 reads CATNRDGTVMEQYF. CDR3 in DNA: TGTGCCACCAACCGGGACGGTACTGTTATGGAGCAGTACTTC.

J is TRBJ1-2 and V is TRBV6-6, with D perhaps TRBD1 (5 bases). Germline values: CDR1 MNHNY, CDR2 SVGAGI (reference sequence). This CDR3 region has 13 residues. The ends were cut back, 6 bases at V and 4 bases at J, with 12 bases in the middle. In DNA form, the CDR3 reads TGTGCCAGCAGCTGGGGACGGACCTATGGCTACACCTTC. Amino acid sequence: CASSWGRTYGYTF.

The chain recombines TRBV10-3 with TRBJ1-3, with no clear D. CDR3 length: 12 residues. Per germline, CDR1 ENHRY and CDR2 SYGVKD. V lost 5 bases and J 4 bases, leaving 6 bases between the germline ends. The CDR3 loop is CAISPDGNTIYF. In nucleotides, the CDR3 is TGTGCCATCAGTCCGGACGGAAACACCATATATTTT.

CDR3 bases: TGTGCCAGCGGACGGGCCAGGGGGTATGAGCAGTTCTTC. Its translation is CASGRARGYEQFF. The chain uses TRBV6-4 and TRBJ2-1, with 7 bases aligning to TRBD1. J gave up 8 bases and V 8 bases, and 9 bases lay outside the gene matches. Germline-derived CDR1 and CDR2 are MRHNA and SNTAGT. The CDR3 spans 13 residues.

This chain joins TRBV7-2 and TRBJ2-5; D is perhaps TRBD1 or TRBD2 (5 bases each). Trimming shortened V by 8 bases and J by 5 bases, and 21 bases separated the two germline ends. Per germline, CDR1 SGHTA and CDR2 FQGNSA. This CDR3 comprises 15 residues. Here the CDR3 reads CASQNDGALGETQYF. As DNA, the CDR3 is TGTGCCAGCCAAAACGACGGGGCCCTGGGCGAGACCCAGTACTTC.

V is TRBV19 and J is TRBJ1-4; no clear D gene. The V end lost 6 bases, the J end lost 7 bases, and 12 bases lay between the germline ends. The CDR3 is 13 amino acids. Germline V gives CDR1 LNHDA, CDR2 SQIVND (reference sequence). CDR3 bases: TGTGCCAGTAGCCGGAGTCATGGTGAAAAACTGTTTTTT. Its protein product is CASSRSHGEKLFF.

The V gene is TRBV5-5, the J gene TRBJ2-7, with 7 bases aligning to TRBD1. V was pared by 0 bases and J by 6 bases, with 6 bases of the junction left unmatched. The germline gives CDR1 SGHKS, CDR2 YYEKEE (reference sequence). This CDR3 is 14 amino acids long. This CDR3 reads CASSLVGRGSEQYF. CDR3 DNA sequence: TGTGCCAGCAGCTTGGTTGGCAGGGGGAGCGAGCAGTACTTC.

The chain is built from TRBV15 and TRBJ1-5; D is unresolved. CDR1 is LNHNV, CDR2 YYDKDF, per germline (reference sequence). With 0 bases removed from V and 3 bases from J, the gap between germline ends came to 12 bases. The CDR3 sequence is 16 residues long. CDR3: CATSRDPPAFNQPQHF. CDR3 sequence (DNA): TGTGCCACCAGCAGAGATCCGCCAGCTTTCAATCAGCCCCAGCATTTT.

The chain has TRBV11-2 and TRBJ2-7; a possible D gene is TRBD2 (5 bases). This CDR3 comprises 13 residues. Between the trimmed V and J ends, which lost 5 bases and 5 bases, there was a span of 13 bases. Germline V gives CDR1 SGHAT, CDR2 FQNNGV. CDR3 coding DNA: TGTGCCAGCAGCCAGCGGTGGGCTCACGAGCAGTACTTC. Translated, it gives CASSQRWAHEQYF. Based on the CDR3 plus reference TRBV11-2 and TRBJ2-7, the full variable domain is EAGVAQSPRYKIIEKRQSVAFWCNPISGHATLYWYQQILGQGPKLLIQFQNNGVVDDSQLPKDRFSAERLKGVDSTLKIQPAKLEDSAVYLCASSQRWAHEQYFGPGTRLTVT.